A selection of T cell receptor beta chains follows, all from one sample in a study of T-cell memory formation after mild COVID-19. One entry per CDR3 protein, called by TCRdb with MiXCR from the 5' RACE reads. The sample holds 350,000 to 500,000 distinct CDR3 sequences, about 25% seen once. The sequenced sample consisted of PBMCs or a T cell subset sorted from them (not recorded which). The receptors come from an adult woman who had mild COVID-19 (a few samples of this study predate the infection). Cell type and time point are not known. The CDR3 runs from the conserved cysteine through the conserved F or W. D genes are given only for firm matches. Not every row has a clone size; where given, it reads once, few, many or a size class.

TGCGCCAGCAGCTTGGGTAGCGGCACAGAGACCCAGTACTTC	CASSLGSGTETQYF	TRBJ2-5	TRBV5-1	NA	few
TGCAGTGCTAGAGTCTCAGGACAGGGACATCAGCCCCAGCATTTT	CSARVSGQGHQPQHF	TRBJ1-5	TRBV20-1	TRBD1	NA
TGTGCCAGCAGTTACTCGATCCCCCGAACAGGGGAGGGGACTGAAGCTTTCTTT	CASSYSIPRTGEGTEAFF	TRBJ1-1	TRBV6-2/TRBV6-3	TRBD1	NA
TGTGCCATCTCAGGGGTGGCAGATACGCAGTATTTT	CAISGVADTQYF	TRBJ2-3	TRBV10-3	NA	NA
TGTGCCAGCAGGGTATTAGACAGGGGGCGCGGGGTCGACGACGGGGAGATGTTTTTT	CASRVLDRGRGVDDGEMFF	TRBJ2-2	TRBV6-8	TRBD1	NA
TGTGCCTGGAGACCTGGCGGAAGGGAGGCTTCACCCCTCCACTTT	CAWRPGGREASPLHF	TRBJ1-6	TRBV30	NA	NA
TGCGCCAGCAGCCCTATACCGGGACAGGGCTACAATGAGCAGTTCTTC	CASSPIPGQGYNEQFF	TRBJ2-1	TRBV4-1	TRBD1	few
TGTGCCACCCGATCGACGGGACAGGGCTATGGCTACACCTTC	CATRSTGQGYGYTF	TRBJ1-2	TRBV19	TRBD1	few
TGTGCCAGCAGCTTAGTAGGGCAGGGGGTGTGGAATGAGCAGTTCTTC	CASSLVGQGVWNEQFF	TRBJ2-1	TRBV7-2	TRBD1	few
TGTGCCAGCAGTTACTCCCGCAATCAGCCCCAGCATTTT	CASSYSRNQPQHF	TRBJ1-5	TRBV6-5	NA	NA
TGTGCCAGCAGTTACCGCAGAAACTACGAGCAGTACTTC	CASSYRRNYEQYF	TRBJ2-7	TRBV6-2/TRBV6-3	NA	few
TGTGCCAGCAGTTACGCTGTGAAGCGGGGGTACACCGGGGAGCTGTTTTTT	CASSYAVKRGYTGELFF	TRBJ2-2	TRBV6-2/TRBV6-3	TRBD2	NA
TGTGCCAGCAGCCACCGGGAGTCTGGAAACACCATATATTTT	CASSHRESGNTIYF	TRBJ1-3	TRBV3-1	NA	NA
TGTGCCAGCAGTGGGACTAGCGGGCGGCGACGTGGGTACGAGCAGTACTTC	CASSGTSGRRRGYEQYF	TRBJ2-7	TRBV2	TRBD2	NA
TGTGCCACCAGTGATTTGGTGCAAGCAAGCACAGATACGCAGTATTTT	CATSDLVQASTDTQYF	TRBJ2-3	TRBV24-1	NA	NA
TGTGCCAGCAGCTTAGGGCACGGCGGGAATGAGCAGTTCTTC	CASSLGHGGNEQFF	TRBJ2-1	TRBV5-6	NA	few
TGTGCCAGCAGCCAAGCCTGGGCCACTTTCTTC	CASSQAWATFF	TRBJ2-1	TRBV3-1	NA	NA
TGTGCCAGCAGAGGAAATTCACCCCTCCACTTT	CASRGNSPLHF	TRBJ1-6	TRBV7-2	NA	few
TGTGCCAGCTCACCGACAGCACTGAACACTGAAGCTTTCTTT	CASSPTALNTEAFF	TRBJ1-1	TRBV18	NA	NA
TGTGCCAGCAGCCTTGATCGGCCGAGCAATCAGCCCCAGCATTTT	CASSLDRPSNQPQHF	TRBJ1-5	TRBV3-1	NA	few
TGTGCCAGCTCACCCAGGGAGTCAGGCTATGGCTACACCTTC	CASSPRESGYGYTF	TRBJ1-2	TRBV18	NA	NA
TGTGCCAGCAGCTTGTCCTGGGACAGCGGCTCCTACGAGCAGTACTTC	CASSLSWDSGSYEQYF	TRBJ2-7	TRBV5-6	TRBD1	few
TGTGCCAGCAGCGCGTCTCTTAGGTTCGGGTTGAACACTGAAGCTTTCTTT	CASSASLRFGLNTEAFF	TRBJ1-1	TRBV7-9	NA	few
TGTGCCAGCAGTTACTCATCGAATACGCAGTATTTT	CASSYSSNTQYF	TRBJ2-3	TRBV6-2/TRBV6-3	NA	few
TGTGCCAGCAGCTTTAGGCCTATGAACACTGAAGATTTCTTT	CASSFRPMNTEDFF	TRBJ1-1	TRBV5-4	NA	NA
TGTGCCAGCAGCTTAGTCTTAATGGAGCGTGCGGGGATTACCTACGAGCAGTACTTC	CASSLVLMERAGITYEQYF	TRBJ2-7	TRBV7-9	NA	NA
TGTGCCAGCAGCTTACCAGGACTAGGCCCCTACAATGAGCAGTTCTTC	CASSLPGLGPYNEQFF	TRBJ2-1	TRBV7-3	TRBD2	few
TGTGCCAGCACCTCGGCGAAGGCCGGGGAGCTGTTTTTT	CASTSAKAGELFF	TRBJ2-2	TRBV7-6	NA	many
TGTGCCAGCAGCCTAGCTAGCTTTTTGGAGACCCAGTACTTC	CASSLASFLETQYF	TRBJ2-5	TRBV6-6	NA	NA